This TCR beta chain appears in the sequencing data of a study of blood T cell repertoires in COVID-19. Across the study: The United States, Italy and Spain provided the acute and convalescent COVID-19 samples. PBMCs, B-cell-depleted T cells, or T cells were the source of the cDNA or gDNA that made up the material.

The authors' processing: Scientists estimated how many nucleated cells there were by amplifying reference gene primers. Measured with immunoSEQ multiplex PCR; TCRdb has only the in-frame clones, and not every one. The D gene and trimming were derived from the DNA, and the V and J assignments and clone size from that table. The sample lists nearly 30,000 clones, approximately 80% occurring once. The table lists this clone with a few counts. Germline trimming cut 3 bases from V and 0 bases from J; bases unmatched to any gene: 5. This CDR3 is built from 16 residues. Looked up from germline, CDR1 is SGDLS and CDR2 is YYNGEE.

The clonotype was recovered from a woman in her 70s with acute or convalescent COVID-19. This chain links TRBV9 with TRBJ2-2; 7 nucleotides match TRBD2. Input material: peripheral blood. CDR3 sequence reads: CASSGRSGANTGELFF. The DNA of the CDR3 is TGTGCCAGCAGCGGGAGGAGCGGGGCGAACACCGGGGAGCTGTTTTTT.